These 22 T cell receptor beta chains originate from one sample sequenced in a study of T-cell memory formation after mild COVID-19. TCRdb recomputed calls from the 5' RACE reads with MiXCR, one row per CDR3 protein. Found here are some 48,000 distinct CDR3 sequences, around 12% of them singletons; the top ten hold 24%. Sequencing was performed on PBMCs or a T cell subset sorted from them (not recorded which). These receptors were taken from a man younger than 35 who had mild COVID-19 (a few samples of this study predate the infection). Cell type and time point are not known.

A few counts support this clonotype. This chain uses TRBV5-5 with TRBJ2-2, with TRBD2 matching 7 bases. CDR1 and CDR2 from the germline V gene are SGHKS and YYEKEE (reference sequence). The length of the CDR3 is 16 residues. Germline trimming cut 4 bases from V and 3 bases from J; bases unmatched to any gene: 9. The CDR3 DNA reads as TGTGCCAGCAGCCTCTGGCGGGGGAAAGACACCGGGGAGCTGTTTTTT. It translates to CASSLWRGKDTGELFF.

This clonotype was seen at least ten times. The chain joins TRBV6-2 or TRBV6-3 to TRBJ2-3; weak D call: TRBD1 (6 bases). Germline CDR1 reads MNHEY; CDR2 reads SVGEGT. CDR3 size: 15 residues. The V end was cut by 2 bases, the J end by 9 bases, with 18 bases between. CDR3 in amino acids: CASSYEGGTPGTQYF. CDR3 DNA sequence: TGTGCCAGCAGTTACGAAGGGGGAACCCCAGGGACGCAGTATTTT.

In its sample, this clonotype was seen many times. V is TRBV20-1 and J is TRBJ2-3, with D unclear. This CDR3 has 13 residues. Germline lookup yields CDR1 DFQATT and CDR2 SNEGSKA (reference sequence). CDR3 loop: CRARRRGTDTQYF. In DNA form, the CDR3 reads TGCAGGGCAAGAAGAAGGGGCACAGATACGCAGTATTTT.

This clonotype was found a few times. The chain uses TRBV28 and TRBJ1-6; TRBD1 matches at 9 bases. Germline V gene sequence: CDR1 MDHEN, CDR2 SYDVKM. The CDR3 runs to 13 residues. CDR3 bases: TGTACAGGACCGGGACAGGGTTATTCACCCCTCCACTTT. The encoded protein is CTGPGQGYSPLHF.

The gene calls are TRBV6-2 or TRBV6-3 and TRBJ2-7; possibly TRBD1 or TRBD2 for D (5 bases each). Germline CDR1 is MNHEY and CDR2 is SVGEGT. The CDR3 covers 12 residues. With 8 bases removed from V and 0 bases from J, the gap between germline ends came to 8 bases. The CDR3 sequence is CASEGSSYEQYF. In nucleotides, the CDR3 is TGTGCCAGCGAGGGGAGCTCCTACGAGCAGTACTTC.

This clonotype was observed a few times. The CDR3 protein is CASSQSVTGELFF. The DNA of the CDR3 is TGTGCCAGCAGCCAATCTGTTACCGGGGAGCTGTTTTTT. The V gene is TRBV3-1, the J gene TRBJ2-2; D call uncertain. Trimming stripped 2 bases from V and 5 bases from J, with 6 bases between. This CDR3 region has 13 residues. Germline lookup yields CDR1 LGHDT and CDR2 YNNKEL (reference sequence).

The chain joins TRBV10-1 to TRBJ1-5; unclear D gene. The CDR3 covers 16 residues. Germline CDR1 is WNHNN and CDR2 is SYGVQD (reference sequence). V lost 3 bases, J lost 0 bases, and 12 bases lay in between. The CDR3 reads CASSDPGSNSNQPQHF. The CDR3 bases are TGCGCCAGCAGTGACCCCGGGAGTAATAGCAATCAGCCCCAGCATTTT.

The V gene is TRBV6-2 or TRBV6-3, the J gene TRBJ2-3, with a tentative D call TRBD1 (5 bases). CDR3 length equals 14 residues. The V gene's germline CDR1 is MNHEY and CDR2 SVGEGT. V was trimmed by 5 bases and J by 0 bases, leaving 9 bases between them. DNA of the CDR3: TGTGCCAGCAGTGGACACACAAGCACAGATACGCAGTATTTT. Residues: CASSGHTSTDTQYF.

This clonotype came up many times. This chain uses TRBV6-5 with TRBJ2-1, with 13 bases aligning to TRBD2. V lost 4 bases to trimming and J lost 7 bases; unmatched junction nucleotides: 4. This CDR3 spans 15 amino acids. From germline, CDR1 is MNHEY and CDR2 SVGAGI. The CDR3 sequence: CASSSTSGGPNEQFF. CDR3 bases: TGTGCCAGCAGTTCGACTAGCGGGGGGCCGAATGAGCAGTTCTTC.

A few counts support this clonotype. This chain uses TRBV12-3 or TRBV12-4 with TRBJ1-6, with TRBD1 identical over 7 bases. The trim removed 6 bases at V and 5 bases at J, leaving 1 base unmatched. The CDR3 sequence is 13 residues long. The CDR3 sequence: CASRTGNNSPLHF. The CDR3 DNA is TGTGCCAGCAGGACAGGGAATAATTCACCCCTCCACTTT.

This clonotype was observed a few times. J is TRBJ2-2 and V is TRBV20-1; D remains unclear. This CDR3 region has 14 residues. Deletions cut 0 bases from V and 2 bases from J, with 7 bases between. CDR1 is DFQATT, CDR2 SNEGSKA, per germline (reference sequence). The CDR3 loop is CSARDLVNTGELFF. Written as DNA, the CDR3 is TGCAGTGCTAGAGACTTGGTTAACACCGGGGAGCTGTTTTTT.

This clonotype was seen repeatedly, ten times or more. In DNA form, the CDR3 reads TGTGCCAGCTCTCGGACAGGGAGCACAGATACGCAGTATTTT. Protein product: CASSRTGSTDTQYF. This chain links TRBV18 with TRBJ2-3, with 8 bases matching TRBD1. The CDR3 contains 14 residues. V lost 6 bases to trimming and J lost 0 bases; unmatched junction nucleotides: 2. The germline V gene encodes CDR1 KGHSH and CDR2 LQKENI. Together with reference TRBV18 and TRBJ2-3, the CDR3 gives the full variable domain: NAGVMQNPRHLVRRRGQEARLRCSPMKGHSHVYWYRQLPEEGLKFMVYLQKENIIDESGMPKERFSAEFPKEGPSILRIQQVVRGDSAAYFCASSRTGSTDTQYFGPGTRLTVL.

The chain uses TRBV12-3 or TRBV12-4 and TRBJ2-7; maybe TRBD1 (6 bases). Trimming cost V 6 bases and J 0 bases, with 15 bases left between them. The CDR3 totals 15 residues. The CDR3 is CASSLPGHLSYEQYF. DNA for the CDR3: TGTGCCAGCAGCCTTCCGGGACACCTCTCCTACGAGCAGTACTTC.

This clonotype was detected only a few times. The V and J genes are TRBV5-1 and TRBJ2-1; TRBD2 aligns across 12 bases. The CDR3 runs to 14 residues. Trimming took 0 bases from V and 8 from J; bases not matched to a gene: 0. Looked up from germline, CDR1 is SGHRS and CDR2 is YFSETQ. Here the CDR3 reads CASSLGTSGDEQFF. DNA for the CDR3: TGCGCCAGCAGCTTGGGGACTAGCGGGGATGAGCAGTTCTTC.

This clonotype was seen many times. The V call is TRBV6-6, the J call TRBJ2-1; 12 bases are a match to TRBD1. With 10 bases clipped from V and 7 bases from J, the junction kept 11 bases outside the gene matches. Germline V gives CDR1 MNHNY, CDR2 SVGAGI (reference sequence). The CDR3 totals 15 residues. Here the CDR3 reads CAISRGTGGGNEQFF. DNA of the CDR3: TGTGCCATCTCAAGGGGGACAGGGGGCGGGAATGAGCAGTTCTTC.

This clonotype was observed at least ten times. This chain uses TRBV7-3 with TRBJ2-2; TRBD1 aligns across 9 bases. With 4 bases clipped from V and 0 bases from J, the junction kept 3 bases outside the gene matches. Germline-derived CDR1 and CDR2 are SGHTA and FQGTGA. This CDR3 contains 16 residues. Here the CDR3 DNA reads TGTGCCAGCAGCTCCCGGACAGGGGCGAACACCGGGGAGCTGTTTTTT. Translated: CASSSRTGANTGELFF.

This clonotype was seen repeatedly, ten times or more. The chain joins TRBV28 to TRBJ2-7; D is unresolved. There are 13 residues in the CDR3. Trimming stripped 5 bases from V and 0 bases from J, with 8 bases between. In germline, CDR1 is MDHEN, CDR2 SYDVKM. The CDR3 loop reads CASSVSSSYEQYV. CDR3 nucleotide sequence: TGTGCCAGCAGTGTGTCAAGCTCCTACGAGCAGTACGTC.

This clonotype was counted between two and nine times. The gene calls are TRBV11-2 and TRBJ2-1, with D possibly matching TRBD1 (6 bases). Trimming left V 0 bases short and J 8 bases short, with 17 bases between. The length of the CDR3 is 16 residues. Germline assignment: CDR1 SGHAT and CDR2 FQNNGV. The CDR3 nucleotides are TGTGCCAGCAGCTTAGATGGCACAGGGAAAGGTCATGAGCAGTTCTTC. Its translation is CASSLDGTGKGHEQFF.

In its sample, this clonotype was seen a few times. The CDR3 DNA reads as TGTGCCAGCAGCCCACGGTCGCCCGTTTCGCGCACGAAATCCAACGGAAACCATGGCTACACCTTC. This codes for CASSPRSPVSRTKSNGNHGYTF. This chain joins TRBV4-2 and TRBJ1-2; D gene unclear. There are 22 residues in the CDR3. CDR1 LGHNA and CDR2 YNFKEQ come from the germline V gene. Trimming pared 4 bases from V and 6 bases from J, leaving 39 bases between.

This clonotype has a count of ten or more. V gene TRBV12-3 or TRBV12-4 combines with J gene TRBJ1-1, with 7 bases fitting TRBD1. Unmatched junction bases numbered 25, after V lost 8 bases and J lost 10 bases. The CDR3 sequence is 17 residues long. Written as DNA, the CDR3 is TGTGCCAGCCGAACCTACGACATTACAGGGGCAAAATATGGAGCTTTCTTT. As protein: CASRTYDITGAKYGAFF.

The chain combines TRBV6-6 with TRBJ1-1; 7 bases agree with TRBD1. This CDR3 has 15 amino acids. Germline loops: CDR1 MNHNY, CDR2 SVGAGI (reference sequence). J gave up 6 bases and V 8 bases, and 15 bases lay outside the gene matches. This CDR3 is CASREPGQKGPEAFF. In nucleotides, the CDR3 is TGTGCCAGCCGGGAACCGGGACAGAAAGGGCCTGAAGCTTTCTTT.

The chain employs TRBV6-5 and TRBJ1-5; 9 bases are shared with TRBD1. CDR3 length: 15 amino acids. Germline CDR1 is MNHEY and CDR2 is SVGAGI. V was pared by 5 bases and J by 9 bases, with 11 bases of the junction left unmatched. In nucleotides, the CDR3 is TGTGCCAGCAGTGCCTTGGGACAGGGCATAACGCCCCAGCATTTT. Translating gives CASSALGQGITPQHF.